The next 21 T cell receptor beta chains were all read from a single sample in a study of shared clonotypes between healthy human individuals. Method: immunoSEQ multiplex PCR; TCRdb's copy keeps in-frame clones and lacks some. The sample records about 92,000 clones, around 68% being singletons. Material for sequencing was memory CD8+ T cells sorted from blood. Stated subset: CD45RO+ cells pooled with CCR7-negative TemRA cells. These receptors were collected from a man aged 25-45 years in good health.

This clone was observed many times. This chain connects TRBV4-1 to TRBJ2-1; 10 positions match TRBD2. The germline gives CDR1 MGHRA, CDR2 YSYEKL. This CDR3 comprises 18 residues. The ends lost 4 bases at V and 3 bases at J; junction bases unmatched: 12. CDR3 in DNA: TGCGCCAGCAGCCGCACGCCTCTAGCGGGAGAGGGCTACAATGAGCAGTTCTTC. Its protein is CASSRTPLAGEGYNEQFF.

The chain uses TRBV11-2 and TRBJ2-1; D gene unclear. The CDR3 length is 15 residues. The germline CDR1 and CDR2 sequences are SGHAT and FQNNGV. V gave up 4 bases and J gave up 9 bases, with 19 bases separating them. Here the CDR3 reads CASSYALGSHLEQFF. Written as DNA, the CDR3 is TGTGCCAGCAGCTACGCCCTTGGCTCTCACCTTGAGCAGTTCTTC. The complete variable domain, with remaining parts taken from reference TRBV11-2 and TRBJ2-1, reads EAGVAQSPRYKIIEKRQSVAFWCNPISGHATLYWYQQILGQGPKLLIQFQNNGVVDDSQLPKDRFSAERLKGVDSTLKIQPAKLEDSAVYLCASSYALGSHLEQFFGPGTRLTVL.

This clone appeared once. The chain uses TRBV5-4 and TRBJ2-3; TRBD2 matches at 14 bases. This CDR3 has 16 amino acids. With 3 bases clipped from V and 4 bases from J, the junction kept 4 bases outside the gene matches. Germline values: CDR1 SGHNT, CDR2 YYREEE (reference sequence). This CDR3 reads CASSSQTSGRADTQYF. For the CDR3, the DNA is TGTGCCAGCAGCTCCCAGACTAGCGGGAGGGCAGATACGCAGTATTTT.

This clone has a single count. CDR3 protein: CATTTATYEQYF. For the CDR3, the DNA is TGTGCCACCACGACAGCAACCTACGAGCAGTACTTC. The chain is built from TRBV28 and TRBJ2-5; perhaps TRBD1 as D (5 bases). The J call could be wrong; TRBJ2-7 is a better fit for the DNA end. The CDR3 is made up of 12 amino acids. Germline V CDR1 and CDR2: MDHEN, SYDVKM.

The gene calls are TRBV27 and TRBJ2-7, with D perhaps TRBD2 (5 bases). The CDR3 is 16 residues long. CDR1 and CDR2 (germline): MNHEY, SMNVEV (reference sequence). Trimming pared 0 bases from V and 3 bases from J, leaving 15 bases between. The CDR3 nucleotides read TGTGCCAGCAGTTTATCGTTTGGGGAGTATCGCTACGAGCAGTACTTC. As protein: CASSLSFGEYRYEQYF.

The rearrangement joins TRBV29-1 to TRBJ2-2, with D perhaps matching TRBD2 (5 bases). The V end lost 5 bases, the J end lost 5 bases, and 9 bases lay between the germline ends. This CDR3 spans 12 amino acids. The germline CDR1 and CDR2 sequences are SQVTM and ANQGSEA. The CDR3 DNA reads as TGCAGCGTTACGGACTCTACCGGGGAGCTGTTTTTT. Translating it yields CSVTDSTGELFF.

This clone was seen more than once but under ten times. The chain couples TRBV11-2 to TRBJ1-1; 10 nucleotides line up with TRBD1. The CDR3 is 17 amino acids. The germline V gene has CDR1 SGHAT and CDR2 FQNNGV. After removal of 6 bases from V and 2 bases from J, the junction contained 12 bases not matched to a gene. The CDR3 region has the DNA TGTGCCAGCAGGAATCACCGTCGGGACAGGGGCAACACTGAAGCTTTCTTT. This translates into CASRNHRRDRGNTEAFF.

This rearrangement joins TRBV7-8 to TRBJ2-3; D gene ambiguous. CDR1 and CDR2 from the germline V gene are SGHVS and FQNEAQ. Trimming left V 0 bases short and J 0 bases short, with 13 bases between. The CDR3 is made up of 17 amino acids. The CDR3 protein is CASSLAYGSASTDTQYF. CDR3 nucleotides: TGTGCCAGCAGCTTAGCGTATGGCAGCGCTAGCACAGATACGCAGTATTTT.

The chain recombines TRBV12-5 with TRBJ2-1, with D tentatively TRBD1 (6 bases). CDR1 and CDR2 (germline): LGHNT, FRNRAP. The CDR3 is 11 residues long. Trimming stripped 5 bases from V and 10 bases from J, with 9 bases between. This CDR3 reads CASGETGEQFF. CDR3 sequence (DNA): TGTGCTAGTGGTGAAACAGGGGAGCAGTTCTTC.

The rearrangement uses TRBV28 and TRBJ2-7, with 7 bases aligning to TRBD1. V trimming: 0 bases; J trimming: 6 bases; junction bases outside the gene matches: 2. Germline CDR1 MDHEN, CDR2 SYDVKM. The CDR3 loop spans 13 amino acids. In nucleotides, the CDR3 is TGTGCCAGCAGTTTATGGGGGACAGCCGAGCAGTACTTC. Protein product: CASSLWGTAEQYF.

The V gene is TRBV4-3, the J gene TRBJ2-3; D possibly corresponds to TRBD2 (5 bases). V was pared by 4 bases and J by 0 bases, with 14 bases between. CDR1 is LGHNA, CDR2 YSLEER, per germline. The CDR3 is made up of 16 amino acids. The CDR3 here is CASSPRVISSTDTQYF. For the CDR3, the DNA is TGCGCCAGCAGCCCGCGGGTAATATCTAGCACAGATACGCAGTATTTT.

The chain is built from TRBV28 and TRBJ2-5; D is ambiguous. The DNA end is more similar to TRBJ2-7, so the J call may be wrong. This CDR3 is built from 11 residues. Germline loops: CDR1 MDHEN, CDR2 SYDVKM. In DNA form, the CDR3 reads TGTGCCAGCAGCTACAGTTACGAGCAGTACTTC. This sequence encodes CASSYSYEQYF.

The chain carries TRBV10-2 and TRBJ2-3; D remains ambiguous. With 6 bases removed from V and 1 base from J, the gap between germline ends came to 11 bases. Germline CDR1 WSHSY, CDR2 SAAADI. This CDR3 contains 14 residues. CDR3 loop: CASRAVPGTDTQYF. The CDR3 DNA reads as TGCGCCAGCAGGGCGGTCCCAGGCACAGATACGCAGTATTTT.

CDR3 protein: CASSLSGSSHHEQYF. For the CDR3, the DNA is TGTGCCAGCAGCTTATCAGGGTCTTCCCACCACGAGCAGTACTTC. V and J are TRBV11-2 and TRBJ2-7; TRBD1 might be the D (5 bases). The length of the CDR3 is 15 residues. Trimming pared 2 bases from V and 5 bases from J, leaving 16 bases between. Per the germline V gene, CDR1 is SGHAT and CDR2 is FQNNGV.

This clone was counted between two and nine times. The chain recombines TRBV7-8 with TRBJ2-1, with 7 bases lining up with TRBD2. The CDR3 has 13 residues. The germline V gene has CDR1 SGHVS and CDR2 FQNEAQ. Trimming took 5 bases from V and 15 from J; bases not matched to a gene: 13. CDR3 DNA: TGTGCCAGCAGCCCCCAGATGGAGCGGGAATGGTTCTTC. It is translated as CASSPQMEREWFF.

The V call is TRBV7-9, the J call TRBJ2-1; 12 positions match TRBD2. The CDR3 has 15 amino acids. The ends lost 6 bases at V and 8 bases at J; junction bases unmatched: 8. CDR1 is SEHNR and CDR2 is FQNEAQ in the germline V gene (reference sequence). The CDR3 region is CASSFPTSGSDEQFF. The DNA for the CDR3 is TGTGCCAGCAGTTTTCCGACTAGCGGGAGCGATGAGCAGTTCTTC.

This clone was observed once. The chain employs TRBV6-1 and TRBJ2-6; D is unclear. The germline CDR1 and CDR2 sequences are MNHNS and SASEGT. The ends were cut back, 2 bases at V and 0 bases at J, with 5 bases in the middle. This CDR3 is built from 15 residues. CDR3 in DNA: TGTGCCAGCAGTGAAAGGAACTCTGGGGCCAACGTCCTGACTTTC. It yields the protein CASSERNSGANVLTF.

The chain combines TRBV19 with TRBJ2-1; D is possibly TRBD2 (6 bases). The germline CDR1 and CDR2 sequences are LNHDA and SQIVND (reference sequence). This CDR3 is 17 amino acids long. V was pared by 3 bases and J by 0 bases, with 15 bases between. The CDR3 loop is CASSIYGSGSSYNEQFF. CDR3 in DNA: TGTGCCAGTAGTATCTACGGGTCCGGGAGCTCCTACAATGAGCAGTTCTTC.

This rearrangement joins TRBV28 to TRBJ1-4; D gene uncertain. The V and J ends lost 7 bases and 0 bases respectively, with 9 bases between them. The germline V gene has CDR1 MDHEN and CDR2 SYDVKM. The CDR3 runs to 14 residues. The CDR3, as DNA: TGTGCCAGCACCCGGATACCAACTAATGAAAAACTGTTTTTT. Its translation: CASTRIPTNEKLFF.

This clone was observed a handful of times. This chain links TRBV11-2 with TRBJ2-7; 12 bases are shared with TRBD2. Germline trimming cut 5 bases from V and 6 bases from J; bases unmatched to any gene: 11. There are 16 residues in the CDR3. Germline V gene lookup returns CDR1 SGHAT and CDR2 FQNNGV. The CDR3 DNA follows: TGTGCCAGCAGCCCCAGGAGCGGACTAGCGGGACTCGAGCAGTACTTC. This gives the protein CASSPRSGLAGLEQYF.

The sample holds a few counts of this clone. The chain couples TRBV6-5 to TRBJ1-2; TRBD1 aligns across 7 bases. The CDR3 runs 15 residues. Germline lookup yields CDR1 MNHEY and CDR2 SVGAGI. J lost 5 bases, V lost 2 bases, and 8 bases had no gene match. CDR3 sequence reads: CASSYRQGSWYGYTF. The CDR3, as DNA: TGTGCCAGCAGTTACCGACAGGGAAGTTGGTATGGCTACACCTTC.